Listed below are T cell receptor beta chains from one sample, sequenced in a study of a mutant IDH1 vaccine in newly diagnosed glioma. No cognate antigen is known for these TCRs. TCRdb's table, derived via immunoSEQ multiplex PCR, lists solely in-frame clones and lacks some. This table holds 50,000 to 60,000 clones, around 80% found once. This specimen consisted of PBMCs, obtained from a glioma patient whose treatment included an IDH1 peptide vaccine. The origin of the receptors is a man aged 50 or older with glioma. Each CDR3 is given with its conserved first and last residue. Fields, in order: V gene, CDR3 length, D gene, clone size, J gene, CDR3 protein, CDR3 DNA. D genes are given only for firm matches. Size values are once, few and many counts, or a class for expanded clones, and some rows have none.

TRBV7-2	14	TRBD1	.	TRBJ2-7	CASSLPGGAYEQYF	TGTGCCAGCAGCTTACCAGGGGGCGCGTACGAGCAGTACTTC
TRBV11-2	15	.	.	TRBJ1-1	CASSLEAGGNTEAFF	TGTGCCAGCAGCTTAGAGGCCGGAGGTAACACTGAAGCTTTCTTT
TRBV6-1	14	.	.	TRBJ1-5	CASSPGGSNQPQHF	TGTGCCAGCTCGCCGGGGGGGAGCAATCAGCCCCAGCATTTT
TRBV2	14	TRBD1	.	TRBJ1-2	CASSPLQGGYGYTF	TGTGCCAGCAGTCCCCTGCAGGGGGGCTATGGCTACACCTTC
TRBV19	15	TRBD1	.	TRBJ1-5	CASSPGQGVDQPQHF	TGTGCCAGTAGTCCGGGACAGGGGGTAGATCAGCCCCAGCATTTT
TRBV19	13	TRBD1	.	TRBJ1-2	CASSIRGQGGYTF	TGTGCCAGTAGTATAAGGGGACAGGGTGGCTACACCTTC
TRBV30	14	TRBD2	once	TRBJ2-1	CAWGGGAGFGEQFF	TGTGCCTGGGGCGGGGGGGCCGGGTTTGGTGAGCAGTTCTTC
TRBV6-5	15	.	few	TRBJ2-1	CASRIWRGHNNEQFF	TGTGCCAGCAGAATTTGGCGGGGGCATAACAATGAGCAGTTCTTC
TRBV9	13	.	.	TRBJ2-7	CASSPGHEYEQYF	TGTGCCAGCAGCCCTGGGCATGAATACGAGCAGTACTTC
TRBV5-1	15	.	.	TRBJ2-7	CASSLAGTNAYEQYF	TGCGCCAGCAGCTTGGCCGGGACGAACGCATACGAGCAGTACTTC
TRBV5-1	14	TRBD1	few	TRBJ1-1	CASSTGQGPTEAFF	TGCGCCAGCAGCACGGGACAGGGGCCGACTGAAGCTTTCTTT
TRBV5-8	14	.	.	TRBJ1-5	CASSLGVVNQPQHF	TGTGCCAGCAGCTTGGGAGTCGTCAATCAGCCCCAGCATTTT
TRBV29-1	10	.	once	TRBJ2-5	CSARQEVQYF	TGCAGCGCCAGACAGGAGGTCCAGTACTTC
TRBV27	17	.	.	TRBJ2-1	CASSSYLRDLTYNEQFF	TGTGCCAGCAGTTCTTACCTCCGGGACCTCACCTACAATGAGCAGTTCTTC
TRBV27	14	.	few	TRBJ2-7	CASSSPRGSYEQYF	TGTGCCAGCAGCTCCCCCAGGGGCTCCTACGAGCAGTACTTC
TRBV19	15	TRBD1	.	TRBJ1-1	CASSIPGQGLTEAFF	TGTGCCAGTAGTATCCCGGGACAGGGGTTGACTGAAGCTTTCTTT
TRBV7-9	15	.	.	TRBJ2-7	CASSFPGSSSYEQYF	TGTGCCAGCAGCTTCCCCGGGTCCAGCTCCTACGAGCAGTACTTC
TRBV6-5	15	TRBD1	once	TRBJ2-1	CASSYGGDRDHEQFF	TGTGCCAGCAGTTACGGCGGGGACAGGGACCATGAGCAGTTCTTC
TRBV7-8	16	TRBD2	.	TRBJ2-7	CASSQLLAGEGTDVYF	TGTGCCAGCAGCCAACTCCTAGCGGGGGAAGGGACAGATGTGTACTTC
TRBV5-4	17	TRBD2	.	TRBJ2-1	CASSQRGGARSYNEQFF	TGTGCCAGCAGCCAGCGGGGCGGGGCCCGCTCCTACAATGAGCAGTTCTTC
TRBV14	13	.	.	TRBJ1-6	CASSQQGNSPLHF	TGTGCCAGCAGCCAGCAGGGTAATTCACCCCTCCACTTT
TRBV11-2	14	.	.	TRBJ2-6	CASSPGAGANVLTF	TGTGCCAGCAGCCCCGGGGCTGGGGCCAACGTCCTGACTTTC
TRBV5-4	15	TRBD1	.	TRBJ1-4	CASSGETGGTRKLFF	TGTGCCAGCAGCGGGGAGACAGGGGGTACGAGGAAACTGTTTTTT
TRBV10-2	12	.	.	TRBJ2-1	CASSEGGREQFF	TGCGCCAGTTCTGAGGGGGGCCGTGAGCAGTTCTTC
TRBV7-3	13	.	.	TRBJ2-2	CAAPNPGARELFF	TGTGCCGCTCCGAACCCGGGGGCCAGGGAGCTGTTTTTT
TRBV19	16	.	once	TRBJ2-1	CASSTAGRTAYNEQFF	TGTGCCAGTAGTACCGCAGGGCGCACCGCCTACAATGAGCAGTTCTTC
TRBV11-3	13	.	.	TRBJ1-2	CASSRPYWGGYTF	TGTGCCAGCAGCCGTCCTTATTGGGGTGGCTACACCTTC
TRBV30	11	.	.	TRBJ2-7	CAWSPLGEQYF	TGTGCCTGGAGCCCTTTGGGTGAGCAGTACTTC
TRBV2	14	.	.	TRBJ2-3	CASTQGSSTDTQYF	TGTGCCAGTACACAGGGTTCTAGCACAGATACGCAGTATTTT
TRBV4-3	14	.	few	TRBJ2-1	CASSPGVAHNEQFF	TGCGCCAGCAGCCCAGGCGTGGCCCACAATGAGCAGTTCTTC
TRBV2	14	.	.	TRBJ2-7	CASSDEGLIYEQYF	TGTGCCAGCAGTGATGAGGGGTTAATATACGAGCAGTACTTC
TRBV4-1	13	.	.	TRBJ1-1	CASSRRGAEGAFF	TGCGCCAGCAGCCGCCGAGGGGCGGAGGGAGCTTTCTTT
TRBV14	14	.	.	TRBJ2-3	CASSPLGGAGTQYF	TGTGCCAGCAGCCCCCTTGGAGGGGCGGGTACGCAGTATTTT
TRBV6-1	12	.	.	TRBJ1-5	CASSREFGAPYF	TGTGCCAGCAGTCGCGAGTTCGGGGCTCCGTATTTT
TRBV19	15	TRBD1	once	TRBJ1-1	CASTRTGTANTEAFF	TGTGCCAGTACCCGAACCGGGACAGCGAACACTGAAGCTTTCTTT
TRBV6-5	13	.	.	TRBJ1-1	CASIGTRGTEAFF	TGTGCCAGCATCGGGACCCGTGGGACTGAAGCTTTCTTT
TRBV7-9	14	TRBD2	medium-sized	TRBJ2-5	CASSSIAGQETQYF	TGTGCCAGCAGCTCCATAGCGGGGCAAGAGACCCAGTACTTC
TRBV4-1	15	.	few	TRBJ2-1	CASSQEGTTGNEQFF	TGCGCCAGCAGCCAAGAAGGGACAACTGGAAATGAGCAGTTCTTC
TRBV30	13	.	few	TRBJ1-1	CAWSVGINTEAFF	TGTGCCTGGAGTGTTGGAATAAACACTGAAGCTTTCTTT
TRBV5-4	15	.	.	TRBJ2-7	CASSLGPRAVYEQYF	TGTGCCAGCAGCCTGGGACCTCGGGCGGTCTACGAGCAGTACTTC
TRBV19	13	.	.	TRBJ2-7	CASADSQTYEQYF	TGTGCCAGTGCTGACTCCCAAACCTACGAGCAGTACTTC
TRBV7-9	16	.	.	TRBJ1-1	CASSSTTGRANTEAFF	TGTGCCAGCAGCTCTACTACAGGGAGGGCGAACACTGAAGCTTTCTTT
TRBV27	18	TRBD2	.	TRBJ2-3	CASSLGGTSGGRTDTQYF	TGTGCCAGCAGTTTGGGGGGGACTAGCGGGGGCAGGACAGATACGCAGTATTTT
TRBV7-9	13	.	.	TRBJ2-5	CASSLAAEGTQYF	TGTGCCAGCAGCTTAGCGGCGGAGGGGACCCAGTACTTC
TRBV14	15	.	.	TRBJ1-2	CASSLSLGRNYGYTF	TGTGCCAGCAGCCTCTCTCTAGGACGGAACTATGGCTACACCTTC
TRBV5-6	15	TRBD1	.	TRBJ1-1	CASSGGTGEGTEAFF	TGTGCCAGCAGCGGCGGGACAGGGGAAGGGACTGAAGCTTTCTTT
TRBV19	13	.	few	TRBJ1-1	CASTHGFWTEAFF	TGTGCCAGTACCCACGGGTTCTGGACTGAAGCTTTCTTT